These 20 T cell receptor beta chains share one sample of origin, sequenced in a study of OX40 agonist ivuxolimab in advanced cancers. The method was immunoSEQ multiplex PCR; TCRdb's version includes in-frame clones alone and lacks a portion of them. The sample records some 61,000 clones, approximately 90% being singletons. The source material was CD4+ or CD8+ T cells sorted from blood, sampled in a trial of the OX40 agonist ivuxolimab. Receptors originate from an adult with an advanced solid tumor such as melanoma, head and neck, liver or kidney cancer.

V usage is TRBV6-5 and J usage is TRBJ1-5, with D tentatively TRBD1 (6 bases). The V gene's germline CDR1 is MNHEY and CDR2 SVGAGI. The V end lost 5 bases, the J end lost 7 bases, and 15 bases lay between the germline ends. The CDR3 runs to 14 residues. For the CDR3, the DNA is TGTGCCAGCAGTGATGAGGTAGGGGGACAGCCCCAGCATTTT. The encoded protein is CASSDEVGGQPQHF.

Notes on this clone: Germline and junction disagree at one end, which may indicate a read error. The chain carries TRBV28 and TRBJ2-7; 7 nucleotides agree with TRBD2. This CDR3 has 12 residues. The germline gives CDR1 MDHEN, CDR2 SYDVKM. CDR3 in DNA: TGTGTCAGCAGCGGGGCCTCCTACGAGCAGTACTTC. Translation gives CVSSGASYEQYF.

The rearrangement links TRBV2 to TRBJ1-5; TRBD1 matches at 8 bases. CDR3 length: 14 residues. Germline trimming cut 6 bases from V and 3 bases from J; bases unmatched to any gene: 4. Germline V CDR1 and CDR2: SNHLY, FYNNEI. CDR3 in DNA: TGTGCCAGCAGCCCGGACAGGGACAATCAGCCCCAGCATTTT. Its protein product is CASSPDRDNQPQHF.

The chain employs TRBV30 and TRBJ2-7, with 12 nucleotides matching TRBD2. Germline trimming cut 3 bases from V and 4 bases from J; bases unmatched to any gene: 7. The CDR3 sequence is 15 residues long. Germline V lookup: CDR1 GTSNPN, CDR2 SVGIG (reference sequence). Here the CDR3 DNA reads TGTGCCTGGAGCCCGGGGACTAGCGGGTTTTACGAGCAGTACTTC. As protein: CAWSPGTSGFYEQYF. The full variable domain, with the rest looked up from reference TRBV30 and TRBJ2-7, is SQTIHQWPATLVQPVGSPLSLECTVEGTSNPNLYWYRQAAGRGLQLLFYSVGIGQISSEVPQNLSASRPQDRQFILSSKKLLLSDSGFYLCAWSPGTSGFYEQYFGPGTRLTVT.

The chain carries TRBV28 and TRBJ1-6; no definite D call. CDR3 length: 13 residues. Germline CDR1 and CDR2: MDHEN and SYDVKM. V dropped 5 bases and J dropped 6 bases, with 8 bases sitting between them. The CDR3 loop is CASSLDGNSPLHF. DNA for the CDR3: TGTGCCAGCAGTCTCGACGGTAATTCACCCCTCCACTTT.

This chain connects TRBV11-2 to TRBJ2-7; D is perhaps TRBD1 (8 bases). The ends were cut back, 5 bases at V and 2 bases at J, with 16 bases in the middle. Germline lookup yields CDR1 SGHAT and CDR2 FQNNGV. CDR3 length: 15 residues. CDR3 bases: TGTGCCAGCAGCAAAACAGGGGGGGGGACCTACGAGCAGTACTTC. This translates into CASSKTGGGTYEQYF.

V gene TRBV6-5 combines with J gene TRBJ1-1; no clear D gene. Trimming took off 7 bases at V and 10 bases at J, with 13 bases between the two ends. This CDR3 region has 11 residues. Germline CDR1 and CDR2: MNHEY and SVGAGI. The CDR3 spells CASNNHAGAFF. The CDR3, as DNA: TGTGCCAGCAACAACCATGCTGGAGCTTTCTTT.

The rearrangement uses TRBV25-1 and TRBJ1-4; D is uncertain. The CDR3 is made up of 18 amino acids. V was trimmed by 0 bases and J by 3 bases, leaving 17 bases between them. The V gene's germline CDR1 is MGHDK and CDR2 SYGVNS. CDR3 protein: CASSEYSQTLKSNEKLFF. As DNA, the CDR3 is TGTGCCAGCAGTGAATATTCACAGACACTGAAATCTAATGAAAAACTGTTTTTT.

This clone was detected only a few times. The chain links TRBV27 to TRBJ2-7; the D is unclear. V gave up 2 bases and J gave up 0 bases, with 11 bases separating them. The CDR3 is 15 amino acids. CDR1 is MNHEY and CDR2 is SMNVEV in the germline V gene (reference sequence). The CDR3, as DNA: TGTGCCAGCAGTTTACGACTTACCGACTCCTACGAGCAGTACTTC. Amino acid sequence: CASSLRLTDSYEQYF.

The chain carries TRBV28 and TRBJ1-1; D gene uncertain. The CDR3 sequence is 14 residues long. V was pared by 3 bases and J by 2 bases, with 10 bases between. CDR1 MDHEN and CDR2 SYDVKM come from the germline V gene. As DNA, the CDR3 is TGTGCCAGCAGTTTTCCCAGAATCAACACTGAAGCTTTCTTT. Amino acids: CASSFPRINTEAFF. Complete variable domain (other parts from reference TRBV28 and TRBJ1-1): DVKVTQSSRYLVKRTGEKVFLECVQDMDHENMFWYRQDPGLGLRLIYFSYDVKMKEKGDIPEGYSVSREKKERFSLILESASTNQTSMYLCASSFPRINTEAFFGQGTRLTVV.

The chain joins TRBV19 to TRBJ1-5; TRBD1 matches at 7 bases. The CDR3 covers 14 residues. J lost 6 bases, V lost 3 bases, and 5 bases had no gene match. Germline-derived CDR1 and CDR2 are LNHDA and SQIVND (reference sequence). This chain's CDR3 is CASSMKQGTQPQHF. The CDR3 DNA reads as TGTGCCAGTAGTATGAAACAGGGGACTCAGCCCCAGCATTTT.

This clone has only one observation. V usage is TRBV5-1 and J usage is TRBJ1-2; a possible D gene is TRBD1 (5 bases). The V gene's germline CDR1 is SGHRS and CDR2 YFSETQ. The CDR3 loop spans 14 amino acids. V lost 4 bases and J 4 bases, leaving 14 bases between the germline ends. The CDR3 nucleotides read TGCGCCAGCAGCCCGGGGGGGACCCTCTATGGCTACACCTTC. It specifies CASSPGGTLYGYTF. Full variable domain (rest looked up from reference TRBV5-1 and TRBJ1-2): KAGVTQTPRYLIKTRGQQVTLSCSPISGHRSVSWYQQTPGQGLQFLFEYFSETQRNKGNFPGRFSGRQFSNSRSEMNVSTLELGDSALYLCASSPGGTLYGYTFGSGTRLTVV.

This clone appeared once. This rearrangement joins TRBV28 to TRBJ1-4; D unclear. The CDR3 consists of 16 residues. The germline gives CDR1 MDHEN, CDR2 SYDVKM. V was trimmed by 2 bases and J by 4 bases, leaving 14 bases between them. The DNA of the CDR3 is TGTGCCAGCAGTTTAGGCCATCTTGAGGTTAATGAAAAACTGTTTTTT. Its translation is CASSLGHLEVNEKLFF.

The gene calls are TRBV29-1 and TRBJ1-1; D is perhaps TRBD1 (5 bases). V lost 3 bases to trimming and J lost 3 bases, with 8 bases between them. This CDR3 contains 12 residues. Germline CDR1 reads SQVTM; CDR2 reads ANQGSEA. Here the CDR3 DNA reads TGCAGCGTTGACAGGGAGCACACTGAAGCTTTCTTT. Translated: CSVDREHTEAFF.

With respect to this clone: One end of the junction fails to match germline, which may point to a read error. The chain combines TRBV6-5 with TRBJ1-1; tentative D call: TRBD1 (5 bases). This CDR3 spans 12 amino acids. Germline-derived CDR1 and CDR2 are MNHEY and SVGAGI. The CDR3 here is CASIGGSTAAFF. Here the CDR3 DNA reads TGTGCCAGCATCGGGGGGAGTACTGCAGCTTTCTTT.

V gene TRBV2 combines with J gene TRBJ1-5; TRBD1 is a possible D gene (6 bases). The CDR3 covers 19 residues. From germline, CDR1 is SNHLY and CDR2 FYNNEI. V gave up 0 bases and J gave up 0 bases, with 18 bases separating them. Written as DNA, the CDR3 is TGTGCCAGCAGTGAAGCGCGCAGAACAGGGCCGTATAGCAATCAGCCCCAGCATTTT. This translates into CASSEARRTGPYSNQPQHF.

The rearrangement uses TRBV5-1 and TRBJ1-1; TRBD1 is a possible D gene (6 bases). The CDR3 totals 12 residues. V was cut by 4 bases and J by 11 bases, with 15 bases left in between. The germline V gene has CDR1 SGHRS and CDR2 YFSETQ. DNA for the CDR3: TGCGCCAGCAGCCCAAAGGGGGTAGGGGCTTTCTTT. It encodes CASSPKGVGAFF. Drawing the rest from reference TRBV5-1 and TRBJ1-1, the complete variable domain is KAGVTQTPRYLIKTRGQQVTLSCSPISGHRSVSWYQQTPGQGLQFLFEYFSETQRNKGNFPGRFSGRQFSNSRSEMNVSTLELGDSALYLCASSPKGVGAFFGQGTRLTVV.

The genes are TRBV6-5 and TRBJ1-5, with a possible D match to TRBD1 (6 bases). The CDR3 sequence is 14 residues long. Germline CDR1 and CDR2: MNHEY and SVGAGI. V was trimmed by 0 bases and J by 6 bases, leaving 9 bases between them. This CDR3 reads CASSYSNRAQPQHF. The CDR3 bases are TGTGCCAGCAGTTACTCGAACAGGGCTCAGCCCCAGCATTTT.

The chain recombines TRBV18 with TRBJ2-3; possible D gene TRBD1, 6 bases. Trimming removed 2 bases at V and 2 bases at J, with 11 bases between. The CDR3 sequence is 15 residues long. The germline gives CDR1 KGHSH, CDR2 LQKENI. This CDR3 reads CASSPIQGTTDTQYF. In DNA form, the CDR3 reads TGTGCCAGCTCACCAATTCAGGGGACCACAGATACGCAGTATTTT.

The chain uses TRBV18 and TRBJ2-5; D not resolved. Germline V CDR1 and CDR2: KGHSH, LQKENI. V lost 3 bases, J lost 3 bases, and 8 bases lay in between. CDR3 size: 13 residues. The CDR3 loop reads CASSPIGKETQYF. CDR3 DNA sequence: TGTGCCAGCTCACCTATTGGAAAAGAGACCCAGTACTTC.